This T cell receptor beta chain was retrieved from a study of blood T cell repertoires in COVID-19 (TCRdb year 2020). Notes on the research overall: Samples from collaborators originated in the United States, Italy and Spain and spanned both the acute and convalescent phases of COVID-19. The material from the prospective study consisted of cDNA or gDNA derived from T cells, B-cell-depleted T cells, or PBMCs. Deeply sampled blood TCRbeta repertoires from subjects exposed to, actively infected with, or recovered from COVID-19 were included in the dataset. The repertoires were released in a freely available public database intended as a resource for research on the immune response to SARS-CoV-2. The samples were drawn from the first 160 participants of the ongoing ImmuneRACE study and from 950 to 1,500 subjects provided by 6 global collaborators. Sample metadata almost always included a de-identified subject ID, COVID-19 status, age in years and sex. Where HLA class I and class II types were available, the types were taken from metadata supplied by the sample provider, not from assay-based typing.

One collaborating source in Seattle enrolled patients while the patients were actively infected and followed the patients over time throughout the course of disease. Each collaborating institution followed its own protocols to collect whole blood in K2EDTA tubes. Collaborator samples were shipped for TCRbeta analysis as frozen whole blood, isolated PBMCs, or DNA extracted from either sample type. TCRbeta CDR3 regions were amplified from genomic DNA using the immunoSEQ Assay, a bias-controlled multiplex PCR. On the authors' methods: Nucleated cell counts per sample were estimated from amplification of reference gene primers within the assay. Sequence reads were collapsed and filtered to measure the absolute abundance of every unique TCRbeta CDR3 rearrangement. For each sample, productive Simpson clonality was calculated as the square root of Simpson's diversity index over productive rearrangements. Imported from immuneACCESS, the table was reduced by TCRdb to in-frame sequences with V and J called. These copies leave out some clones; in studies compared against another copy, an unresolved V gene accounts for under half, and the cause of the remainder is not known. The DNA gave D and trimming, while V, J and clone size come from that table. The sample profile shows some 350,000 clones; around 90% of them were found once. In total, the top ten clones hold about 3% of the sample.

Reading from cysteine to phenylalanine, the CDR3 counts 15 amino acids. CDR3 DNA is the only sequence kept; it has 45 bases, read in frame from the first base. The germline ends are 11 bases apart after V is trimmed by 5 bases and J by 0 bases. CDR1 and CDR2 are drawn from the germline V gene (reference sequence): SEHNR, FQNEAQ. Study-level results and caveats: How much clinical and demographic metadata was included differed by source and by participant, and the metadata was provided uncurated.

Notes on this clone: No antigen is known for it. No much larger clonotype is one base removed from it; base qualities were not supplied.

This sequence was found in a woman in her 30s with COVID-19, enrolled during active disease. This chain joins TRBV7-9 to TRBJ1-5; the D segment cannot be called with confidence. Material: peripheral blood. In nucleotide form, the sequence is TGTGCCAGCAGCCCCCGGGGAAATAGCAATCAGCCCCAGCATTTT. This gives the protein CASSPRGNSNQPQHF.